This T cell receptor (beta chain) is drawn from a study of cytomegalovirus exposure and HLA in healthy donors. Whole-study results and caveats: TCR beta sequences numbering some 17,000 were associated with HLA alleles at 0.05 false discovery rate in a later analysis. In an earlier analysis, in roughly 580 donors, most V segments appeared productive either ~90% or ~30% of the time.

It was with 60 Vbeta and 13 Jbeta primers that the PCR ran. Authors' data handling: In a later analysis, some 80 million unique TCR beta chains included roughly 11 million shared by two or more donors. The assay was immunoSEQ multiplex PCR, and TCRdb's table has in-frame clones only and misses some. V and J calls and clone size are as listed in that table; D and trimming were resolved from the DNA. The sample carries about 240,000 clones, approximately 81% recorded once. Germline loops: CDR1 SQVTM, CDR2 ANQGSEA. The CDR3 totals 11 residues. The germline V and J ends were trimmed by 4 bases and 8 bases, with 11 bases remaining between them. In the case of this clone: Its antigen is undetermined.

Sequencing was performed on PBMCs. This clonotype was sampled from a girl aged 2 to 10 in good health and CMV-seronegative. This chain connects TRBV29-1 to TRBJ1-2, with unresolved D. As DNA, the CDR3 is TGCAGCGTTGCTAGGTTAGGCGGCTACACCTTC. Residues: CSVARLGGYTF.